These 14 T cell receptor beta chains were sequenced from one sample in a study of T-cell memory formation after mild COVID-19. TCRdb re-analysed the 5' RACE reads in MiXCR, keeping a single row per CDR3 protein. Seen here are fewer than 110,000 distinct CDR3 sequences, roughly an eighth observed once, and the top ten hold 39%. Specimen: PBMCs or a T cell subset sorted from them (not recorded which). The source is a man aged 18 to 30 who had mild COVID-19 (a few samples of this study predate the infection). Cell type and time point are not known.

This clonotype was picked up a small number of times. The rearrangement uses TRBV4-1 and TRBJ1-4; D remains ambiguous. The CDR3 has 14 amino acids. Germline CDR1 MGHRA, CDR2 YSYEKL. V shed 4 bases and J shed 3 bases, with 9 bases lying between them. For the CDR3, the DNA is TGCGCCAGCAGCCCCCAGGAAGCTAATGAAAAACTGTTTTTT. It specifies CASSPQEANEKLFF.

This clonotype was found a few times. V is TRBV5-1 and J is TRBJ2-2; tentative D call: TRBD2 (5 bases). CDR3 length: 16 amino acids. Germline-derived CDR1 and CDR2 are SGHRS and YFSETQ. The V end lost 0 bases, the J end lost 4 bases, and 13 bases lay between the germline ends. This CDR3 is CASSLGEGLGTGELFF. The CDR3 bases are TGCGCCAGCAGCTTGGGTGAGGGTTTAGGCACCGGGGAGCTGTTTTTT.

This clonotype was counted ten times or more. The rearrangement links TRBV7-9 to TRBJ2-7; D might be TRBD2 (5 bases). V lost 4 bases and J lost 6, with 7 bases in between. Germline CDR1 is SEHNR and CDR2 is FQNEAQ (reference sequence). The length of the CDR3 is 11 residues. CDR3 sequence (DNA): TGTGCCAGCAGCTCAGGACTCGAGCAGTACTTC. Translating it yields CASSSGLEQYF. Supplemented by reference TRBV7-9 and TRBJ2-7, the full variable domain reads DTGVSQNPRHKITKRGQNVTFRCDPISEHNRLYWYRQTLGQGPEFLTYFQNEAQLEKSRLLSDRFSAERPKGSFSTLEIQRTEQGDSAMYLCASSSGLEQYFGPGTRLTVT.

The gene calls are TRBV6-6 and TRBJ1-2; perhaps TRBD1 as D (5 bases). CDR3 length: 12 amino acids. The V end was cut by 8 bases, the J end by 7 bases, with 14 bases between. Germline assignment: CDR1 MNHNY and CDR2 SVGAGI (reference sequence). The CDR3 nucleotides are TGTGCCAGCGTATTTTGGGGCGGTGGCTACACCTTC. This gives the protein CASVFWGGGYTF.

The V gene is TRBV20-1, the J gene TRBJ2-3; 11 positions match TRBD2. Trimming cost V 3 bases and J 3 bases; bases outside gene matches: 11. The CDR3 contains 17 residues. Germline assignment: CDR1 DFQATT and CDR2 SNEGSKA (reference sequence). The CDR3 region is CSASGSGGAYSTDTQYF. CDR3 DNA: TGCAGTGCTAGTGGTAGCGGGGGGGCCTATAGTACAGATACGCAGTATTTT.

This clonotype was detected only a few times. The chain links TRBV5-6 to TRBJ1-2, with a possible D match to TRBD1 (6 bases). Trimming cost V 4 bases and J 3 bases, with 19 bases left between them. Germline V gives CDR1 SGHDT, CDR2 YYEEEE. The length of the CDR3 is 16 residues. In DNA, the CDR3 is TGTGCCAGCAGCCTGGCCGAAGGGGGGCCAGACTATGGCTACACCTTC. The encoded protein is CASSLAEGGPDYGYTF. Combining the CDR3 with reference TRBV5-6 and TRBJ1-2 gives the whole variable domain DAGVTQSPTHLIKTRGQQVTLRCSPKSGHDTVSWYQQALGQGPQFIFQYYEEEERQRGNFPDRFSGHQFPNYSSELNVNALLLGDSALYLCASSLAEGGPDYGYTFGSGTRLTVV.

The chain recombines TRBV5-1 with TRBJ2-1; TRBD2 is a possible D gene (6 bases). CDR3 length: 14 amino acids. Trimming left V 4 bases short and J 4 bases short, with 12 bases between. Germline V gives CDR1 SGHRS, CDR2 YFSETQ. The CDR3 bases are TGCGCCAGCAGCCCGGAGGGACGGTACAATGAGCAGTTCTTC. This sequence encodes CASSPEGRYNEQFF.

This clonotype has a handful of counts. The rearrangement uses TRBV15 and TRBJ1-1; D is unclear. This CDR3 is 14 amino acids long. Trimming pared 0 bases from V and 1 base from J, leaving 6 bases between. Germline V lookup: CDR1 LNHNV, CDR2 YYDKDF (reference sequence). The CDR3 DNA sequence: TGTGCCACCAGCAGAGATTACAGGAACACTGAAGCTTTCTTT. This sequence encodes CATSRDYRNTEAFF.

The V and J genes are TRBV5-4 and TRBJ2-3; D gene uncertain. V was clipped by 1 base and J by 0 bases, with 9 bases between them. The CDR3 totals 15 residues. Per the germline V gene, CDR1 is SGHNT and CDR2 is YYREEE (reference sequence). Here the CDR3 reads CASSLLPDSTDTQYF. Here the CDR3 DNA reads TGTGCCAGCAGCTTGCTACCGGATAGCACAGATACGCAGTATTTT.

This clonotype was counted a few times. The CDR3 reads CASSNSGGGEETQYF. In DNA form, the CDR3 reads TGTGCCAGCAGCAATTCCGGCGGGGGAGAAGAGACCCAGTACTTC. The chain is built from TRBV7-8 and TRBJ2-5, with 7 nucleotides matching TRBD2. Losses at the gene ends were 5 bases for V and 3 bases for J; bases not matched to a gene: 9. CDR1 and CDR2 from the germline V gene are SGHVS and FQNEAQ. The CDR3 is 15 amino acids.

A few counts support this clonotype. This chain connects TRBV7-9 to TRBJ1-4, with TRBD1 as a possible D gene (6 bases). V was clipped by 5 bases and J by 7 bases, with 20 bases between them. Germline loops: CDR1 SEHNR, CDR2 FQNEAQ (reference sequence). The CDR3 runs 16 residues. CDR3 sequence (DNA): TGTGCCAGCAGCCTCTCACCGACAGGCCTGGGTGAAAAACTGTTTTTT. Residues: CASSLSPTGLGEKLFF.

The sample holds a few counts of this clonotype. At one boundary the junction diverges from the germline segment, which might be a read error. The V and J genes are TRBV28 and TRBJ2-7, with TRBD1 as a possible D gene (6 bases). Germline values: CDR1 MDHEN, CDR2 SYDVKM. The CDR3 contains 15 residues. CDR3 DNA: TGTGCCAGCAGTTTTAAACAGGGCAAATCCTTCGAGCAGTACTTC. It translates to CASSFKQGKSFEQYF.

The chain has TRBV7-2 and TRBJ2-1; weak D call: TRBD1 (5 bases). CDR1 is SGHTA, CDR2 FQGNSA, per germline. The CDR3 has 16 residues. The V and J ends lost 0 bases and 5 bases respectively, with 14 bases between them. As DNA, the CDR3 is TGTGCCAGCAGCTTAGCCAAGTGGGGCTACGACAATGAGCAGTTCTTC. Amino acid sequence: CASSLAKWGYDNEQFF.

The V call is TRBV2, the J call TRBJ1-4; 7 nucleotides line up with TRBD1. CDR1 is SNHLY and CDR2 is FYNNEI in the germline V gene. The length of the CDR3 is 16 residues. After removal of 4 bases from V and 1 base from J, the junction contained 6 bases not matched to a gene. DNA of the CDR3: TGTGCCAGCAGTGTGGGGGGACAGCGAACTAATGAAAAACTGTTTTTT. Its translation is CASSVGGQRTNEKLFF.